These 25 T cell receptor beta chains originate from one sample sequenced in a study of blood T cell repertoires in COVID-19. Some clones are missing from TCRdb's copy, which holds only in-frame ones; the method was immunoSEQ multiplex PCR. The profile shows a few hundred thousand clones, about 93% of them singletons. Sequenced material: peripheral blood. The source is a young woman with COVID-19, enrolled during active disease.

The chain combines TRBV6-5 with TRBJ2-7, with 14 bases lining up with TRBD2. The CDR3 is 14 amino acids. Germline V gene sequence: CDR1 MNHEY, CDR2 SVGAGI. With V trimmed by 5 bases and J by 7 bases, 4 bases remained unmatched. The CDR3 loop is CASSKTSGRGEQYF. CDR3 bases: TGTGCCAGCAGTAAGACTAGCGGGAGGGGAGAGCAGTACTTC.

This rearrangement joins TRBV5-1 to TRBJ2-1, with 11 positions matching TRBD2. Germline V CDR1 and CDR2: SGHRS, YFSETQ. The CDR3 runs to 15 residues. V lost 0 bases, J lost 8 bases, and 4 bases stayed unmatched. The CDR3 DNA follows: TGCGCCAGCAGCTTGGCACTAGCGGGAGCCGATGAGCAGTTCTTC. It specifies CASSLALAGADEQFF.

CDR3 nucleotide sequence: TGTGCCAGCAGACCAGACAGGGGCACTACGGCTTATAATTCACCCCTCCACTTT. Protein product: CASRPDRGTTAYNSPLHF. This rearrangement joins TRBV28 to TRBJ1-6, with 8 positions matching TRBD1. V gave up 6 bases and J gave up 4 bases; unmatched junction bases: 14. This CDR3 region has 18 residues. Germline assignment: CDR1 MDHEN and CDR2 SYDVKM.

The chain joins TRBV2 to TRBJ2-3; D is ambiguous. Germline CDR1 and CDR2: SNHLY and FYNNEI. V shed 7 bases and J shed 3 bases, with 8 bases lying between them. The CDR3 loop spans 12 amino acids. The chain's CDR3 is CASTAMTDTQYF. The DNA of the CDR3 is TGTGCCAGCACCGCGATGACAGATACGCAGTATTTT.

The CDR3 DNA sequence: TGTGCCAGCAGTTACCCTGGCGGACAGGGCTATGGCTACACCTTC. It is translated as CASSYPGGQGYGYTF. The chain employs TRBV6-2 or TRBV6-3 and TRBJ1-2; 8 bases match TRBD1. This CDR3 is built from 15 residues. Unmatched junction bases numbered 6, after V lost 2 bases and J lost 4 bases. Looked up from germline, CDR1 is MNHEY and CDR2 is SVGEGT.

The gene calls are TRBV24-1 and TRBJ1-2; D gene ambiguous. Trimming left V 4 bases short and J 5 bases short, with 10 bases between. Germline values: CDR1 KGHDR, CDR2 SFDVKD. This CDR3 is built from 13 residues. CDR3 loop: CATSEHGLYGYTF. In DNA form, the CDR3 reads TGTGCCACCAGTGAGCACGGACTTTATGGCTACACCTTC.

The V gene is TRBV13, the J gene TRBJ2-1; 9 positions match TRBD2. Germline trimming cut 4 bases from V and 1 base from J; bases unmatched to any gene: 11. The CDR3 totals 18 residues. In germline, CDR1 is PRHDT, CDR2 FYEKMQ (reference sequence). In DNA form, the CDR3 reads TGTGCCAGCAGCTCGAGCGGTAGCGGGAGCTTATCCTACAATGAGCAGTTCTTC. Translation: CASSSSGSGSLSYNEQFF. Drawing the rest from reference TRBV13 and TRBJ2-1, the complete variable domain is AAGVIQSPRHLIKEKRETATLKCYPIPRHDTVYWYQQGPGQDPQFLISFYEKMQSDKGSIPDRFSAQQFSDYHSELNMSSLELGDSALYFCASSSSGSGSLSYNEQFFGPGTRLTVL.

V and J are TRBV24-1 and TRBJ2-3; the match to TRBD1 covers 7 bases. The CDR3 runs 16 residues. Germline values: CDR1 KGHDR, CDR2 SFDVKD. After removal of 3 bases from V and 2 bases from J, the junction contained 7 bases not matched to a gene. This CDR3 is CATSDQTGWNTDTQYF. The CDR3 nucleotides read TGTGCCACCAGTGATCAGACAGGGTGGAACACAGATACGCAGTATTTT.

This chain connects TRBV28 to TRBJ2-3, with a tentative D call TRBD1 (5 bases). Trimming took off 3 bases at V and 4 bases at J, with 17 bases between the two ends. The CDR3 covers 16 residues. CDR1 and CDR2 (germline): MDHEN, SYDVKM. The DNA of the CDR3 is TGTGCCAGCAGTTTCGGCAGGGTAATCGGTGCAGATACGCAGTATTTT. Translating it yields CASSFGRVIGADTQYF.

The chain recombines TRBV4-3 with TRBJ1-4, with D hard to call. The V end was cut by 4 bases, the J end by 6 bases, with 15 bases between. The germline CDR1 and CDR2 sequences are LGHNA and YSLEER. The CDR3 is made up of 15 amino acids. The CDR3, as DNA: TGCGCCAGCAGCCGCTCTAGGCTCACGGATGAAAAACTGTTTTTT. Its protein product is CASSRSRLTDEKLFF.

V usage is TRBV2 and J usage is TRBJ2-5; D not resolved. The CDR3 loop spans 13 amino acids. Germline lookup yields CDR1 SNHLY and CDR2 FYNNEI. The V end lost 1 base, the J end lost 5 bases, and 8 bases lay between the germline ends. CDR3 sequence: CASSEDYGETQYF. CDR3 coding DNA: TGTGCCAGCAGTGAAGACTACGGGGAGACCCAGTACTTC.

V gene TRBV5-1 combines with J gene TRBJ2-1; TRBD2 aligns across 8 bases. Germline V gives CDR1 SGHRS, CDR2 YFSETQ. V lost 0 bases and J lost 7; bases outside the gene matches: 3. The CDR3 runs to 14 residues. CDR3: CASSLGTSRNEQFF. The CDR3 nucleotides read TGCGCCAGCAGCTTGGGGACTAGCCGGAATGAGCAGTTCTTC.

This chain joins TRBV6-2 or TRBV6-3 and TRBJ1-4, with no clear D. With 0 bases removed from V and 0 bases from J, the gap between germline ends came to 11 bases. Germline V lookup: CDR1 MNHEY, CDR2 SVGEGT. The CDR3 loop spans 17 amino acids. The CDR3: CASSYSATPATNEKLFF. CDR3 nucleotide sequence: TGTGCCAGCAGTTACTCGGCGACACCCGCAACTAATGAAAAACTGTTTTTT.

The chain uses TRBV5-4 and TRBJ2-3; TRBD1 is a possible D gene (5 bases). There are 15 residues in the CDR3. Germline V CDR1 and CDR2: SGHNT, YYREEE (reference sequence). The V and J ends lost 4 bases and 5 bases respectively, with 17 bases between them. The CDR3 sequence is CASSIRVGIEDTQYF. DNA of the CDR3: TGTGCCAGCAGCATCAGGGTAGGGATTGAAGATACGCAGTATTTT.

V usage is TRBV19 and J usage is TRBJ2-1, with D perhaps TRBD1 (6 bases). The CDR3 loop spans 15 amino acids. The germline V and J ends were trimmed by 6 bases and 4 bases, with 16 bases remaining between them. Germline V gene sequence: CDR1 LNHDA, CDR2 SQIVND (reference sequence). The CDR3 DNA reads as TGTGCCAGTAGGATCCGGGACACCGAGTACAATGAGCAGTTCTTC. It is translated as CASRIRDTEYNEQFF.

The DNA of the CDR3 is TGCAGCGTTGGGGGAAGCGGGAGGGCAGGAGGTGAGCAGTTCTTC. Its translation is CSVGGSGRAGGEQFF. The rearrangement links TRBV29-1 to TRBJ2-1; 10 nucleotides match TRBD2. Looked up from germline, CDR1 is SQVTM and CDR2 is ANQGSEA. The ends lost 4 bases at V and 9 bases at J; junction bases unmatched: 12. The CDR3 contains 15 residues.

The chain has TRBV12-5 and TRBJ2-3, with D perhaps matching TRBD2 (6 bases). Germline CDR1 is LGHNT and CDR2 is FRNRAP. Trimming took 5 bases from V and 0 from J, leaving 21 bases between them. This CDR3 is 18 amino acids long. The CDR3 nucleotides read TGTGCTAGTGGTACCACCCAGGACGGAAGCGGGAGCACAGATACGCAGTATTTT. Its translation is CASGTTQDGSGSTDTQYF. The variable domain in full, with the rest retrieved from reference TRBV12-5 and TRBJ2-3, is DARVTQTPRHKVTEMGQEVTMRCQPILGHNTVFWYRQTMMQGLELLAYFRNRAPLDDSGMPKDRFSAEMPDATLATLKIQPSEPRDSAVYFCASGTTQDGSGSTDTQYFGPGTRLTVL.

Here the CDR3 reads CAWRALVAGTGELFF. In nucleotides, the CDR3 is TGTGCCTGGAGGGCGTTAGTAGCGGGGACCGGGGAGCTGTTTTTT. The chain uses TRBV30 and TRBJ2-2, with 8 bases identical to TRBD2. The CDR3 is 15 residues long. Germline V gives CDR1 GTSNPN, CDR2 SVGIG (reference sequence). With 3 bases clipped from V and 5 bases from J, the junction kept 8 bases outside the gene matches.

The chain carries TRBV29-1 and TRBJ1-3; 8 bases match TRBD1. The CDR3 length is 15 residues. The J segment lost 1 base and the V segment lost 7 bases, leaving 9 bases of the junction unmatched. Germline lookup yields CDR1 SQVTM and CDR2 ANQGSEA. The CDR3 DNA reads TGCAGCGCCTGGACAGGGACTGGTTCTGGAAACACCATATATTTT. Its translation is CSAWTGTGSGNTIYF. Full variable domain (missing parts from reference TRBV29-1 and TRBJ1-3): SAVISQKPSRDICQRGTSLTIQCQVDSQVTMMFWYRQQPGQSLTLIATANQGSEATYESGFVIDKFPISRPNLTFSTLTVSNMSPEDSSIYLCSAWTGTGSGNTIYFGEGSWLTVV.

Turning to this clone: Mismatch with germline at one junction end may stem from a read error. V usage is TRBV7-7 and J usage is TRBJ2-1; TRBD2 aligns across 13 bases. Germline V lookup: CDR1 SSHAT, CDR2 FNYEAQ (reference sequence). The CDR3 contains 17 residues. CDR3: CASSLTSGRAGNNEQFF. As DNA, the CDR3 is TGTGCTAGCAGCTTAACTAGCGGGAGGGCCGGGAACAATGAGCAGTTCTTC.

This clone was detected only once. The rearrangement uses TRBV7-2 and TRBJ1-5, with D unresolved. Per the germline V gene, CDR1 is SGHTA and CDR2 is FQGNSA. The CDR3 is 14 amino acids. The germline V and J ends were trimmed by 0 bases and 4 bases, with 7 bases remaining between them. The CDR3 DNA sequence: TGTGCCAGCAGCTTAGCATGGACTAATCAGCCCCAGCATTTT. The encoded protein is CASSLAWTNQPQHF.

V is TRBV19 and J is TRBJ2-7; tentatively, D is TRBD1 (5 bases). Trimming took 4 bases from V and 3 from J, leaving 19 bases between them. The CDR3 loop spans 16 amino acids. Germline V gives CDR1 LNHDA, CDR2 SQIVND (reference sequence). CDR3 sequence: CASSTLQKTEYYEQYF. In DNA form, the CDR3 reads TGTGCCAGTAGTACCCTACAAAAGACAGAATACTACGAGCAGTACTTC.

The count of this clone is one. V usage is TRBV5-1 and J usage is TRBJ2-3; the match to TRBD2 covers 11 bases. CDR3 length equals 15 residues. The V segment lost 4 bases and the J segment 7 bases; nucleotides outside the gene matches: 8. Looked up from germline, CDR1 is SGHRS and CDR2 is YFSETQ. The CDR3 spells CASSLIAGGSNTQYF. CDR3 nucleotides: TGCGCCAGCAGCCTAATAGCGGGAGGGTCGAATACGCAGTATTTT.

V is TRBV19 and J is TRBJ1-5; TRBD1 matches at 7 bases. Germline lookup yields CDR1 LNHDA and CDR2 SQIVND (reference sequence). The CDR3 runs to 16 residues. The junction had 10 bases not matched to a gene; V was cut back by 5 bases and J by 3 bases. In DNA form, the CDR3 reads TGTGCCAGTAGTCCTGTGACAGGGAAGGCCAATCAGCCCCAGCATTTT. Amino acids: CASSPVTGKANQPQHF.

This rearrangement joins TRBV5-4 to TRBJ2-2, with D tentatively TRBD1 (6 bases). V was cut by 4 bases and J by 1 base, with 17 bases left in between. This CDR3 region has 17 residues. From germline, CDR1 is SGHNT and CDR2 YYREEE (reference sequence). The CDR3 region is CASSLNMDSLNTGELFF. In nucleotides, the CDR3 is TGTGCCAGCAGCCTCAACATGGACAGTTTGAACACCGGGGAGCTGTTTTTT.